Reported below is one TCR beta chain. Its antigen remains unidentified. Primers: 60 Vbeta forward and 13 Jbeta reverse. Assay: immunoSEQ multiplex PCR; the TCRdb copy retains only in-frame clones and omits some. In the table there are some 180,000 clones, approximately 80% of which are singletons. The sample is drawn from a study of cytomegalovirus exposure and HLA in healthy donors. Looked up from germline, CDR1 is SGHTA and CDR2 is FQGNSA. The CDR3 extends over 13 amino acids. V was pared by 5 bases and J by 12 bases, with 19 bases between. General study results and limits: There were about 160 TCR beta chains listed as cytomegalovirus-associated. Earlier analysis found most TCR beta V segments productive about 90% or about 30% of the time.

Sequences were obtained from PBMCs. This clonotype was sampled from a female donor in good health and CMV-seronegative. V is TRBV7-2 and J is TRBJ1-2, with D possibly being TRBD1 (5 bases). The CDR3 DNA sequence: TGTGCCAGCAGCGTTAACCCGTCGGGGGAGAACACCTTC. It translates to CASSVNPSGENTF.